Listed below are T cell receptor beta chains from one sample, sequenced in a study of OX40 agonist ivuxolimab in advanced cancers. TCRdb's table, derived via immunoSEQ multiplex PCR, lists solely in-frame clones and lacks some. The repertoire includes about 38,000 clones, about 92% of them detected once, and nearly 9.5% sits in the top ten. Sequenced material: CD4+ or CD8+ T cells sorted from blood, taken in a trial of the OX40 agonist ivuxolimab. The source of these receptors is an adult with an advanced solid tumor such as melanoma, head and neck, liver or kidney cancer. CDR3s leave out the opening cysteine and the closing phenylalanine or tryptophan.

V gene: TRBV14; J gene: TRBJ2-1; CDR3 protein: ASSQEKNEQF
V gene: TRBV6-5; J gene: TRBJ2-7; CDR3 protein: ASSVPTGLYEQY
V gene: TRBV10-3; J gene: TRBJ2-1; CDR3 protein: AISLAGGNEQF
V gene: TRBV2; J gene: TRBJ2-7; CDR3 protein: ASSELAAYYEQY
V gene: TRBV13; J gene: TRBJ1-1; CDR3 protein: ASSSPKGQGSTNTEAF
V gene: TRBV9; J gene: TRBJ2-5; CDR3 protein: ASSMGTDWKETQY
V gene: TRBV7-3; J gene: TRBJ2-1; CDR3 protein: ASAPGLAGGAQF
V gene: TRBV14; J gene: TRBJ1-2; CDR3 protein: ASSQGGYNYGYT
V gene: TRBV28; J gene: TRBJ2-1; CDR3 protein: ASSFQGVGNEQF
V gene: TRBV2; J gene: TRBJ1-2; CDR3 protein: ASTPSGTGNGYT
V gene: TRBV28; J gene: TRBJ1-5; CDR3 protein: ASRGVGTIQPQH
V gene: TRBV6-4; J gene: TRBJ1-1; CDR3 protein: ASSETGGNTEAF
V gene: TRBV30; J gene: TRBJ1-5; CDR3 protein: AWSVMGNQPQH
V gene: TRBV9; J gene: TRBJ2-5; CDR3 protein: ASSVAGSKETQY
V gene: TRBV5-4; J gene: TRBJ2-1; CDR3 protein: ASSWRVGGEQF
V gene: TRBV2; J gene: TRBJ2-2; CDR3 protein: AIGRDRGFTGELF
V gene: TRBV6-6; J gene: TRBJ1-1; CDR3 protein: ASSQGKTEAF
V gene: TRBV27; J gene: TRBJ2-1; CDR3 protein: ASSFGNEQF
V gene: TRBV19; J gene: TRBJ1-2; CDR3 protein: ASRSGGSGGYT
V gene: TRBV5-4; J gene: TRBJ2-1; CDR3 protein: ASSWGQDLF
V gene: TRBV27; J gene: TRBJ2-7; CDR3 protein: ASRQKGDRGYEQY
V gene: TRBV27; J gene: TRBJ1-1; CDR3 protein: ASSPRLGTEAF
V gene: TRBV7-9; J gene: TRBJ2-5; CDR3 protein: ASRPNDRGRETQY
V gene: TRBV7-9; J gene: TRBJ2-7; CDR3 protein: ASSLRLGDEQY
V gene: TRBV7-6; J gene: TRBJ2-1; CDR3 protein: ASSLAWIAGVGNEQF
V gene: TRBV5-6; J gene: TRBJ1-1; CDR3 protein: ASSLVWGLNTEAF
V gene: TRBV5-1; J gene: TRBJ2-1; CDR3 protein: ASSLWRGADNEQF
V gene: TRBV7-6; J gene: TRBJ1-1; CDR3 protein: ASSLAGAEAF
V gene: TRBV5-6; J gene: TRBJ2-5; CDR3 protein: ASSITPGARGTQY
V gene: TRBV10-2; J gene: TRBJ1-1; CDR3 protein: ASSVTGNTEAF
V gene: TRBV5-1; J gene: TRBJ2-3; CDR3 protein: ASSLAGAGGITDTQY
V gene: TRBV27; J gene: TRBJ1-1; CDR3 protein: ATFVLAGTEAF
V gene: TRBV4-1; J gene: TRBJ2-1; CDR3 protein: ASSQVGLRNEQF
V gene: TRBV7-6; J gene: TRBJ2-2; CDR3 protein: ASSLDQPSGITGELF
V gene: TRBV29-1; J gene: TRBJ2-7; CDR3 protein: SVPGTSGRGYEQY
V gene: TRBV7-9; J gene: TRBJ2-1; CDR3 protein: ASSLERYSPYNEQF
V gene: TRBV7-6; J gene: TRBJ2-3; CDR3 protein: ASSLGRWGAAGSTDTQY
V gene: TRBV5-6; J gene: TRBJ1-5; CDR3 protein: ASSLGQGPVQPQH
V gene: TRBV9; J gene: TRBJ2-1; CDR3 protein: ASSVEAGTSGTDEQF
V gene: TRBV19; J gene: TRBJ2-3; CDR3 protein: ASSIVLVSTDTQY